The 9 T cell receptor beta chains reported below all come from one sample, sequenced in a study of cytomegalovirus exposure and HLA in healthy donors. TCRdb's copy holds only in-frame clones and misses some; the assay was immunoSEQ multiplex PCR. The sample holds about 83,000 clones; about 95% are singletons and the top ten take 1.3%. The sample taken for sequencing was PBMCs. These receptors originate from a woman aged 18-29 years in good health and CMV-seronegative.

In this sample, this clone turned up once. The chain joins TRBV2 to TRBJ2-5, with 8 bases fitting TRBD1. This CDR3 comprises 11 residues. Trimming took 7 bases from V and 5 from J; bases not matched to a gene: 0. Germline V gives CDR1 SNHLY, CDR2 FYNNEI. CDR3 in amino acids: CASNRGETQYF. The CDR3 DNA sequence: TGTGCCAGCAACAGGGGGGAGACCCAGTACTTC.

This clone was seen only once. V usage is TRBV19 and J usage is TRBJ2-1; 8 bases line up with TRBD2. CDR3 length: 15 amino acids. Germline-derived CDR1 and CDR2 are LNHDA and SQIVND (reference sequence). V shed 7 bases and J 7 bases; nucleotides not matched to a gene: 12. As DNA, the CDR3 is TGTGCCAGTACTCCCGGGACTAGAAGTTTGAATGAGCAGTTCTTC. Its protein is CASTPGTRSLNEQFF.

CDR3 bases: TGCGCCAGCAAACCCGGACAGCCCTTCCAAGAGACCCAGTACTTC. It yields the protein CASKPGQPFQETQYF. V is TRBV5-1 and J is TRBJ2-5; TRBD1 might be the D (6 bases). The length of the CDR3 is 15 residues. Germline CDR1 SGHRS, CDR2 YFSETQ. Trimming removed 6 bases from V and 1 base from J, with 16 bases in between.

The chain carries TRBV5-1 and TRBJ2-2; 9 bases match TRBD2. The CDR3 is 15 amino acids. CDR1 SGHRS and CDR2 YFSETQ come from the germline V gene. Germline trimming cut 4 bases from V and 1 base from J; bases unmatched to any gene: 2. CDR3 DNA sequence: TGCGCCAGCAGCGTGACTAGCGGGAACACCGGGGAGCTGTTTTTT. It codes for CASSVTSGNTGELFF.

The rearrangement uses TRBV12-5 and TRBJ2-1; 10 bases line up with TRBD2. Germline V CDR1 and CDR2: LGHNT, FRNRAP. The CDR3 length is 15 residues. The V gene end was trimmed by 6 bases and the J gene end by 4 bases; junction bases not matched to a gene: 6. The CDR3: CASGKPGLAYNEQFF. In DNA, the CDR3 is TGTGCTAGTGGGAAACCGGGACTAGCGTACAATGAGCAGTTCTTC.

The V call is TRBV7-9, the J call TRBJ1-2; weak D call: TRBD1 (6 bases). Per the germline V gene, CDR1 is SEHNR and CDR2 is FQNEAQ (reference sequence). This CDR3 region has 14 residues. Trimming took 4 bases from V and 0 from J, leaving 9 bases between them. The CDR3: CASSSGQSNYGYTF. The CDR3, as DNA: TGTGCCAGCAGCTCCGGACAGTCTAACTATGGCTACACCTTC.

V usage is TRBV14 and J usage is TRBJ2-2; maybe TRBD1 (6 bases). Trimming took 6 bases from V and 3 from J, leaving 17 bases between them. This CDR3 region has 16 residues. The V gene's germline CDR1 is SGHDN and CDR2 FVKESK. CDR3 in amino acids: CASSPRQAIYTGELFF. CDR3 coding DNA: TGTGCCAGCAGTCCGAGACAGGCTATTTACACCGGGGAGCTGTTTTTT.

This sequence joins TRBV6-5 and TRBJ2-1; 11 bases match TRBD2. The CDR3 totals 14 residues. Germline lookup yields CDR1 MNHEY and CDR2 SVGAGI. The trim removed 7 bases at V and 10 bases at J, leaving 9 bases unmatched. CDR3 protein: CASTFSGRAQEQFF. CDR3 in DNA: TGTGCCAGCACTTTTAGCGGGAGGGCCCAGGAGCAGTTCTTC.

This sequence joins TRBV5-4 and TRBJ2-1, with D perhaps TRBD1 (5 bases). Germline V gene lookup returns CDR1 SGHNT and CDR2 YYREEE (reference sequence). Trimming cost V 0 bases and J 8 bases, with 12 bases left between them. The CDR3 extends over 14 amino acids. The DNA for the CDR3 is TGTGCCAGCAGCTTGGGGCGGACCAGGGATGAGCAGTTCTTC. Translation: CASSLGRTRDEQFF.